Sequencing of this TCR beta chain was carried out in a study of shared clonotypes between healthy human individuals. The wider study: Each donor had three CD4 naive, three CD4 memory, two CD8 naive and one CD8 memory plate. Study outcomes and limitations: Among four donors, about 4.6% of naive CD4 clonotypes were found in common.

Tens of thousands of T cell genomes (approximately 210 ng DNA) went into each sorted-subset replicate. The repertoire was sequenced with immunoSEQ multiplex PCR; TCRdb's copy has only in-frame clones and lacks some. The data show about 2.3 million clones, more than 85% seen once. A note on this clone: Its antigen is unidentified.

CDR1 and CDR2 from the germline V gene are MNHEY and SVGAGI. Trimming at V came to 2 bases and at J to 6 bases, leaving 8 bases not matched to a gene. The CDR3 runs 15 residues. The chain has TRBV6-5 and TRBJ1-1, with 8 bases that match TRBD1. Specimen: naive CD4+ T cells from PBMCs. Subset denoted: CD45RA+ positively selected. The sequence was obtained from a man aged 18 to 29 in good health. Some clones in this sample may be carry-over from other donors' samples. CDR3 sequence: CASSYVQGGFAEAFF. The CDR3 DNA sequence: TGTGCCAGCAGTTACGTACAGGGGGGGTTTGCTGAAGCTTTCTTT.